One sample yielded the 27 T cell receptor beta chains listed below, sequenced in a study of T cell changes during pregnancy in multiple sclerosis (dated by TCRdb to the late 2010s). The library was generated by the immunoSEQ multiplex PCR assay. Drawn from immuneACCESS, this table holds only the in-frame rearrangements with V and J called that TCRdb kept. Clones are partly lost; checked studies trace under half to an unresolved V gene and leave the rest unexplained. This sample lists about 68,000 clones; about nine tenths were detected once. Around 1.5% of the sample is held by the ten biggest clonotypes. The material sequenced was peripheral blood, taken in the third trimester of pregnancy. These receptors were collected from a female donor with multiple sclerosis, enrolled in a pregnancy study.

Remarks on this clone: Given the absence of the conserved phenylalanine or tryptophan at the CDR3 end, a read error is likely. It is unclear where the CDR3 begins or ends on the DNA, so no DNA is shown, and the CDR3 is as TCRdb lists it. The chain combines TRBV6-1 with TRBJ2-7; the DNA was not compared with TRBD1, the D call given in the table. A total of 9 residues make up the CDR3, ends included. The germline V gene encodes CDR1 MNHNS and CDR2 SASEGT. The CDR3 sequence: CASSTGTYD.

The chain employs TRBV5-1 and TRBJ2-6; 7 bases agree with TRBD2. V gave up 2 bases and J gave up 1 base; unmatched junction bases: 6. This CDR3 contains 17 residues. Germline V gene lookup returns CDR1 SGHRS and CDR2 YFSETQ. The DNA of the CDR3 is TGCGCCAGCAGCTTCAGGGAGGGCCCGTCTGGGGCCAACGTCCTGACTTTC. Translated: CASSFREGPSGANVLTF.

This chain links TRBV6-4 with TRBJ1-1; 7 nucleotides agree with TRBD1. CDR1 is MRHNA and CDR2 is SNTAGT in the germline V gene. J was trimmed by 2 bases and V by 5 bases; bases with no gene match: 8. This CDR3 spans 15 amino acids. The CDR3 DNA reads TGTGCCAGCAGTCAAGAAGGGGGCCCCAACACTGAAGCTTTCTTT. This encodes CASSQEGGPNTEAFF.

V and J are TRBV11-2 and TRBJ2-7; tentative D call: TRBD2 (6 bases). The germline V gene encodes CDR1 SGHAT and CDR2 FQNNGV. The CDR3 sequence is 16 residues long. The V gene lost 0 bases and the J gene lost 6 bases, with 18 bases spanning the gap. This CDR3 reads CASSLEITGRLGEQYF. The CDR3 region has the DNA TGTGCCAGCAGCTTAGAAATCACCGGGAGATTAGGCGAGCAGTACTTC.

This chain's CDR3 is CASSVLGQGADEQYF. CDR3 nucleotides: TGTGCCAGCAGTGTACTGGGACAGGGGGCGGACGAGCAGTACTTC. The rearrangement uses TRBV2 and TRBJ2-5; TRBD1 matches at 12 bases. The closer fit of TRBJ2-7 to the DNA end suggests the J call may be wrong. This CDR3 contains 15 residues. CDR1 is SNHLY and CDR2 is FYNNEI in the germline V gene.

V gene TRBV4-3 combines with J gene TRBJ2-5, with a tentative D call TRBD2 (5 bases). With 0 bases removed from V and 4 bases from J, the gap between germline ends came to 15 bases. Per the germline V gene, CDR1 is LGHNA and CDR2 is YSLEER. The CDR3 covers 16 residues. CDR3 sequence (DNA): TGCGCCAGCAGCCAAGATGGAAAGGGTAGCGTAGAGACCCAGTACTTC. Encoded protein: CASSQDGKGSVETQYF.

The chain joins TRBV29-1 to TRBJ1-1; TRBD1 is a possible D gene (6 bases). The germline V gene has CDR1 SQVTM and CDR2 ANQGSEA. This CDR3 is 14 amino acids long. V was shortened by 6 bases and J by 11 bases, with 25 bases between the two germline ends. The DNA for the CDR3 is TGCAGCGTAGCACCACCGGGACAACCATTTGGGGCTTTCTTT. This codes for CSVAPPGQPFGAFF.

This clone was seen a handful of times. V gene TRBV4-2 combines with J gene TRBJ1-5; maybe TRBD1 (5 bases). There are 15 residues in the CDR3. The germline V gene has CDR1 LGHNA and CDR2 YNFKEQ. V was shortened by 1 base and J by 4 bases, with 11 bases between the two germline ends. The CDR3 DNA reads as TGTGCCAGCAGCCAAGGAACAGGTTCAAATCAGCCCCAGCATTTT. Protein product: CASSQGTGSNQPQHF.

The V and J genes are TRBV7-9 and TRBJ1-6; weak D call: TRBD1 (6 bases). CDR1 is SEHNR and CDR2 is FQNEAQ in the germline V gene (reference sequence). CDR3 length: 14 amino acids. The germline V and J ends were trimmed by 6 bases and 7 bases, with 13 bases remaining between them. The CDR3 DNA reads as TGTGCCAGCAGTCCGACAGGCCCAAATTCACCCCTCCACTTT. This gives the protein CASSPTGPNSPLHF.

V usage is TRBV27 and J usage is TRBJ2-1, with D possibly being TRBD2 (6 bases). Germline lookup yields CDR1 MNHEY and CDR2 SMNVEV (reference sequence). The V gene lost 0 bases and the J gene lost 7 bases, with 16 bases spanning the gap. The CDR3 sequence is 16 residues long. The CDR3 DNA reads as TGTGCCAGCAGTTTATCGTACCGCGGGGAAGAAAATGAGCAGTTCTTC. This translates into CASSLSYRGEENEQFF.

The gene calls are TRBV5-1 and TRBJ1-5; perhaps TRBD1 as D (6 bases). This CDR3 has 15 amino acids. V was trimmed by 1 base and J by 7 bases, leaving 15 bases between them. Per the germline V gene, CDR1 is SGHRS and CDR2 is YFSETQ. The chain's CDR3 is CASSLYAGAGQPQHF. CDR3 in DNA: TGCGCCAGCAGCTTGTATGCAGGGGCTGGGCAGCCCCAGCATTTT.

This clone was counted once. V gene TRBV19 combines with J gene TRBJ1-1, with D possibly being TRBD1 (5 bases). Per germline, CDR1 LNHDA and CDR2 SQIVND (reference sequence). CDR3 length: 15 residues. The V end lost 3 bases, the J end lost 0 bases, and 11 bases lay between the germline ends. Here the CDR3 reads CASSIRSGLNTEAFF. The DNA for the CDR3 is TGTGCCAGTAGTATCCGGTCAGGGTTGAACACTGAAGCTTTCTTT.

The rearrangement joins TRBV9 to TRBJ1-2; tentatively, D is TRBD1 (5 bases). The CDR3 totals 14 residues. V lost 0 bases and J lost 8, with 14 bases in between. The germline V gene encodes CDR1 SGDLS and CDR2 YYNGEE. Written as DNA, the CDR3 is TGTGCCAGCAGCGTAGCTGGGCAGGGTTTGGGCTACACCTTC. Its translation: CASSVAGQGLGYTF. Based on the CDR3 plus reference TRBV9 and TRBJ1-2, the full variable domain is DSGVTQTPKHLITATGQRVTLRCSPRSGDLSVYWYQQSLDQGLQFLIQYYNGEERAKGNILERFSAQQFPDLHSELNLSSLELGDSALYFCASSVAGQGLGYTFGSGTRLTVV.

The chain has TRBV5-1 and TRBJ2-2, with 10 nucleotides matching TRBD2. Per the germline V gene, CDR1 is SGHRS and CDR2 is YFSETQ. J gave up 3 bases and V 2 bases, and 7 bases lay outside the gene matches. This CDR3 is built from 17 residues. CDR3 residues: CASSFQSGGADTGELFF. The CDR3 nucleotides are TGCGCCAGCAGCTTTCAGAGCGGGGGGGCGGACACCGGGGAGCTGTTTTTT.

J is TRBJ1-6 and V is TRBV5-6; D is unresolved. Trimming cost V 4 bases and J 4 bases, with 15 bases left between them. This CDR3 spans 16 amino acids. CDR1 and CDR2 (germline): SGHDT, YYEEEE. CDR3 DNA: TGTGCCAGCAGCCTAGAACGGACGGGATATAATTCACCCCTCCACTTT. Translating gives CASSLERTGYNSPLHF. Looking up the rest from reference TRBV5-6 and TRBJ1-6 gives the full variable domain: DAGVTQSPTHLIKTRGQQVTLRCSPKSGHDTVSWYQQALGQGPQFIFQYYEEEERQRGNFPDRFSGHQFPNYSSELNVNALLLGDSALYLCASSLERTGYNSPLHFGNGTRLTVT.

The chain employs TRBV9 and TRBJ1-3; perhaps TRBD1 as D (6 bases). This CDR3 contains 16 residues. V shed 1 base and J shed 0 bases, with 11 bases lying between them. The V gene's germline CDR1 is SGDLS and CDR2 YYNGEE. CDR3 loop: CASSVSGASSGNTIYF. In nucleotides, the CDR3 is TGTGCCAGCAGCGTATCAGGGGCCTCCTCTGGAAACACCATATATTTT.

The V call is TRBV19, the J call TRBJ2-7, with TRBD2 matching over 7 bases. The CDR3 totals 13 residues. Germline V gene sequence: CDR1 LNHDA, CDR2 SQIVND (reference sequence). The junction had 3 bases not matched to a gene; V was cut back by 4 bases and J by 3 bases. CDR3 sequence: CASSNGEGYEQYF. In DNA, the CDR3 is TGTGCCAGTAGTAACGGGGAGGGCTACGAGCAGTACTTC.

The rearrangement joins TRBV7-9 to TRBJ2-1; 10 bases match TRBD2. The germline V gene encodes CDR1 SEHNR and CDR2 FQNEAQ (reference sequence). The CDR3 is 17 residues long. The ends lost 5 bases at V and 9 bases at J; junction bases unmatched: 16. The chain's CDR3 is CASSALPGLARMGEQFF. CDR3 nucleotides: TGTGCCAGCAGCGCCCTGCCGGGACTAGCGCGTATGGGTGAGCAGTTCTTC. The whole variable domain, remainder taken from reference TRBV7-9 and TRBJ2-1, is DTGVSQNPRHKITKRGQNVTFRCDPISEHNRLYWYRQTLGQGPEFLTYFQNEAQLEKSRLLSDRFSAERPKGSFSTLEIQRTEQGDSAMYLCASSALPGLARMGEQFFGPGTRLTVL.

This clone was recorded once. The CDR3 is CASSLTGMETQYF. The CDR3 bases are TGTGCCAGCAGCCTGACAGGGATGGAGACCCAGTACTTC. V usage is TRBV7-9 and J usage is TRBJ2-5; 7 nucleotides align to TRBD1. V gave up 5 bases and J gave up 5 bases; unmatched junction bases: 5. The CDR3 has 13 residues. CDR1 is SEHNR, CDR2 FQNEAQ, per germline (reference sequence).

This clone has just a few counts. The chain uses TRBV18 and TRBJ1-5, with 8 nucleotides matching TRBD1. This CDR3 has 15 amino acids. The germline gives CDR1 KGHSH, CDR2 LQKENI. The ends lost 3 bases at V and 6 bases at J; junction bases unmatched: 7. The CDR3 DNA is TGTGCCAGCTCACCCGTCCCAGGGGGCATTCAGCCCCAGCATTTT. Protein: CASSPVPGGIQPQHF.

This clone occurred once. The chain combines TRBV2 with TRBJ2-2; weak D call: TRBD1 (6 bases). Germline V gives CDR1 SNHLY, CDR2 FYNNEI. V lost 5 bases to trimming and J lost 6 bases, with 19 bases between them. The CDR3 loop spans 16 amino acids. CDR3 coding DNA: TGTGCCAGCAGTCCGCCCAAGCAGGGGCTTGCCGGGGAGCTGTTTTTT. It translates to CASSPPKQGLAGELFF. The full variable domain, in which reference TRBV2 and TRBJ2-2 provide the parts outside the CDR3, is EPEVTQTPSHQVTQMGQEVILRCVPISNHLYFYWYRQILGQKVEFLVSFYNNEISEKSEIFDDQFSVERPDGSNFTLKIRSTKLEDSAMYFCASSPPKQGLAGELFFGEGSRLTVL.

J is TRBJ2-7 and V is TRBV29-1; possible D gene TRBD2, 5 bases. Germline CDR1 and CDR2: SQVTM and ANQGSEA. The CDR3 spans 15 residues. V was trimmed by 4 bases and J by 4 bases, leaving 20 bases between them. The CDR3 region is CSVAGKGNSVYEQYF. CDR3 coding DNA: TGCAGCGTTGCCGGGAAGGGAAACTCGGTGTACGAGCAGTACTTC.

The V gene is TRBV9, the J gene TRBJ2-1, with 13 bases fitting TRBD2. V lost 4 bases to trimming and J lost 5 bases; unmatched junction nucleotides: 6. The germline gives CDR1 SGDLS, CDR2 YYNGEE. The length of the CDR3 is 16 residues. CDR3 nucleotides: TGTGCCAGCAGCCCCAGACTAGCGGGAGGTCACAATGAGCAGTTCTTC. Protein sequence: CASSPRLAGGHNEQFF. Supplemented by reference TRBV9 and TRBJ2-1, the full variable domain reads DSGVTQTPKHLITATGQRVTLRCSPRSGDLSVYWYQQSLDQGLQFLIQYYNGEERAKGNILERFSAQQFPDLHSELNLSSLELGDSALYFCASSPRLAGGHNEQFFGPGTRLTVL.

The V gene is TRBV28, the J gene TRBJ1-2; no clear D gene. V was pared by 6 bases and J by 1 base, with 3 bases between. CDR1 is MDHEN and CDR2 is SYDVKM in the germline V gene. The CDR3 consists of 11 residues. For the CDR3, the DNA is TGTGCCAGCAGACTTAACTATGGCTACACCTTC. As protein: CASRLNYGYTF.

The CDR3 here is CASVRVPGETQYF. Written as DNA, the CDR3 is TGTGCCAGCGTTCGGGTCCCTGGAGAGACCCAGTACTTC. The chain recombines TRBV27 with TRBJ2-5; D gene uncertain. This CDR3 is 13 amino acids long. Trimming cost V 8 bases and J 4 bases, with 14 bases left between them. CDR1 and CDR2 (germline): MNHEY, SMNVEV (reference sequence).

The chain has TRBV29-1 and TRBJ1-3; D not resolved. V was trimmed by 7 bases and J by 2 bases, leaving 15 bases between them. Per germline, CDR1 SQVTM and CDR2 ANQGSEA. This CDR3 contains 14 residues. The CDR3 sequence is CSGSKGGPGNTIYF. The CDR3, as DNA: TGCAGCGGGTCCAAAGGAGGCCCTGGAAACACCATATATTTT.

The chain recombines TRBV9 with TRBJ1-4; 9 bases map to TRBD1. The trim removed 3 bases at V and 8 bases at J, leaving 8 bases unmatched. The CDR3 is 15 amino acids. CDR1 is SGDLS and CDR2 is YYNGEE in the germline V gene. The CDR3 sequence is CASSATGTGMEKLFF. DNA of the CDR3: TGTGCCAGCAGCGCTACCGGGACAGGGATGGAAAAACTGTTTTTT.